These 4 T cell receptor beta chains share one sample of origin, sequenced in a study of CD8+ T cells in alopecia areata. Isolated RNA was reverse transcribed into cDNA used as the sequencing template. Clones were sequenced by immunoSEQ multiplex PCR, and TCRdb holds only the in-frame ones, with some missing. In the table there are under 70,000 clones, approximately 61% of which are singletons. The sequencing used CD8+ T cells sorted from blood, collected at week 0. These receptors were taken from a human donor with alopecia areata.

The genes are TRBV9 and TRBJ1-5; D ambiguous. CDR3 length equals 14 residues. Per the germline V gene, CDR1 is SGDLS and CDR2 is YYNGEE. V shed 3 bases and J shed 3 bases, with 10 bases lying between them. CDR3 nucleotides: TGTGCCAGCAGCGGCGGACGGTACAATCAGCCCCAGCATTTT. It translates to CASSGGRYNQPQHF.

The V gene is TRBV9, the J gene TRBJ2-1, with D possibly TRBD1 on 6 matching bases. Trimming took off 0 bases at V and 8 bases at J, with 12 bases between the two ends. The CDR3 length is 14 residues. CDR1 is SGDLS and CDR2 is YYNGEE in the germline V gene. For the CDR3, the DNA is TGTGCCAGCAGCGTAGGCAGGGGCTTGGATGAGCAGTTCTTC. As protein: CASSVGRGLDEQFF.

The J gene is TRBJ2-7, the V gene TRBV7-9; 7 bases are shared with TRBD1. Looked up from germline, CDR1 is SEHNR and CDR2 is FQNEAQ (reference sequence). The CDR3 runs 13 residues. Trimming cost V 5 bases and J 6 bases; bases outside gene matches: 7. CDR3 bases: TGTGCCAGCAGCGGTAGACAGGGAGTCGAGCAGTACTTC. Amino acid sequence: CASSGRQGVEQYF.

The chain has TRBV4-1 and TRBJ1-4, with D hard to call. CDR3 length: 15 residues. Germline assignment: CDR1 MGHRA and CDR2 YSYEKL. Trimming took 1 base from V and 7 from J, leaving 13 bases between them. This CDR3 reads CASSQGSGVGEKLFF. Here the CDR3 DNA reads TGCGCCAGCAGCCAAGGATCCGGTGTCGGTGAAAAACTGTTTTTT.